The text below deals with one T cell receptor (beta chain). In the authors' methods: Researchers report that nucleated cell counts were estimated from reference gene primer amplification. Produced via immunoSEQ multiplex PCR; TCRdb's table is partial and in-frame only. For V, J and clone size, that table is used; D and trimming come from the DNA. The table shows 170,000 or so clones, with about 83% occurring only once. V was clipped by 0 bases and J by 4 bases; unmatched bases: 8. Per the germline V gene, CDR1 is LGHNA and CDR2 is YSLEER. CDR3 length: 18 amino acids. The source of the sample is a study of blood T cell repertoires in COVID-19. About the study: Both acute and convalescent COVID-19 samples were obtained from the United States, Italy and Spain. From T cells, B-cell-depleted T cells, or PBMCs came the material, which was cDNA or gDNA.

Sequenced: peripheral blood. V and J are TRBV4-3 and TRBJ2-2, with 10 positions matching TRBD2. The TCR was taken from a woman between 18 and 29 years old who had recovered from COVID-19. The CDR3 loop is CASSQDSIAGGSTGELFF. The CDR3 DNA sequence: TGCGCCAGCAGCCAAGATTCCATAGCGGGAGGTAGCACCGGGGAGCTGTTTTTT.